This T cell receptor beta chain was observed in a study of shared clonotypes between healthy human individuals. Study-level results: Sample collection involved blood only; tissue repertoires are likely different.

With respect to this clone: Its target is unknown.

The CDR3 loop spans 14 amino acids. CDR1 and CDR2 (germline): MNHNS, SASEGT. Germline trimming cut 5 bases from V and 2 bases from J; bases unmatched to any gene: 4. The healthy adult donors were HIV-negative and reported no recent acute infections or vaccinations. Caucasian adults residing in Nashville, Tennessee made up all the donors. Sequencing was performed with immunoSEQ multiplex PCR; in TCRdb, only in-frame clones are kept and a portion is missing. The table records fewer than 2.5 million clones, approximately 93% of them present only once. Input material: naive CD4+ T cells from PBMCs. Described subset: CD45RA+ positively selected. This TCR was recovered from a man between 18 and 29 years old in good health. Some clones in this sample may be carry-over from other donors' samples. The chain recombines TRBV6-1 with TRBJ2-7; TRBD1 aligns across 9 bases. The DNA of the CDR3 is TGTGCCAGCAGTCCAGGACAGGGGACCTACGAGCAGTACTTC. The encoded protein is CASSPGQGTYEQYF.